These 10 T cell receptor beta chains were sequenced from one sample in a study of blood T cells in healthy people across ages. Together with a sample-barcoded 5' primer, a J-beta primer mix was included in a second PCR lasting roughly 6 to 12 cycles. From the 5' RACE reads, TCRdb called clonotypes with MiXCR, one entry per CDR3 protein. The sample has some 900,000 distinct CDR3 sequences, 45% to 50% seen once. Material for sequencing was blood. Every receptor here comes from a young man in good health.

V usage is TRBV29-1 and J usage is TRBJ1-2; D is perhaps TRBD1 (6 bases). CDR1 and CDR2 (germline): SQVTM, ANQGSEA. CDR3 length: 14 residues. The V gene lost 8 bases and the J gene lost 0 bases, with 16 bases spanning the gap. CDR3 DNA sequence: TGCAGCATGGGGGCAGGGGATACTAACTATGGCTACACCTTC. This gives the protein CSMGAGDTNYGYTF.

CDR3 sequence (DNA): TGTGCCAGCAGCTTCCCAAGTAAGGGGGGGGAGCAGTTCTTC. Protein product: CASSFPSKGGEQFF. V gene TRBV13 combines with J gene TRBJ2-1; D is possibly TRBD2 (7 bases). V gave up 3 bases and J gave up 10 bases, with 16 bases separating them. CDR1 and CDR2 (germline): PRHDT, FYEKMQ (reference sequence). CDR3 size: 14 residues.

In its sample, this clonotype was seen a few times. J is TRBJ2-1 and V is TRBV7-9, with D possibly matching TRBD2 (7 bases). The CDR3 spans 15 residues. V was shortened by 1 base and J by 5 bases, with 12 bases between the two germline ends. CDR1 and CDR2 (germline): SEHNR, FQNEAQ (reference sequence). CDR3 nucleotide sequence: TGTGCCAGCAGCTTAGAGACGGGGGGCAACAATGAGCAGTTCTTC. Its protein product is CASSLETGGNNEQFF.

This clonotype was recorded a few times. This clone may be a read error of a much larger clone one base away. V is TRBV5-1 and J is TRBJ2-2; tentative D call: TRBD1 (6 bases). The CDR3 extends over 13 amino acids. Per the germline V gene, CDR1 is SGHRS and CDR2 is YFSETQ. The CDR3 loop reads CASSNGQPGKLFF. The CDR3 DNA reads TGCGCCAGCAGCAATGGACAGCCCGGGAAGCTGTTTTTT.

V gene TRBV28 combines with J gene TRBJ1-1; no clear D gene. This CDR3 contains 11 residues. V lost 5 bases and J lost 5, with 6 bases in between. Germline lookup yields CDR1 MDHEN and CDR2 SYDVKM. CDR3 bases: TGTGCCAGCAGTGCTGAAACTGAAGCTTTCTTT. Encoded protein: CASSAETEAFF.

The V and J genes are TRBV3-1 and TRBJ1-1; D is perhaps TRBD1 (6 bases). CDR3 size: 15 residues. Looked up from germline, CDR1 is LGHDT and CDR2 is YNNKEL (reference sequence). Trimming left V 1 base short and J 3 bases short, with 12 bases between. CDR3 sequence: CASSQGGRPDTEAFF. The CDR3 nucleotides are TGTGCCAGCAGCCAAGGGGGGCGCCCGGACACTGAAGCTTTCTTT.

This clonotype was counted between two and nine times. The V gene is TRBV20-1, the J gene TRBJ1-2, with D perhaps TRBD1 (6 bases). CDR3 size: 15 residues. Trimming left V 5 bases short and J 6 bases short, with 22 bases between. CDR1 and CDR2 (germline): DFQATT, SNEGSKA (reference sequence). The CDR3 loop is CSAPGAPQGYNGYTF. The CDR3, as DNA: TGCAGTGCTCCAGGGGCCCCGCAGGGTTATAATGGCTACACCTTC.

The V and J genes are TRBV20-1 and TRBJ1-5, with D possibly TRBD1 on 6 matching bases. There are 15 residues in the CDR3. V dropped 3 bases and J dropped 8 bases, with 20 bases sitting between them. The germline V gene encodes CDR1 DFQATT and CDR2 SNEGSKA (reference sequence). CDR3 coding DNA: TGCAGTGCTAGGGTGGGACACCGAAAAGAGGAGCCCCAGCATTTT. This codes for CSARVGHRKEEPQHF.

This clonotype was counted only a few times. This chain links TRBV6-2 or TRBV6-3 with TRBJ1-5; unclear D gene. V shed 5 bases and J shed 0 bases, with 14 bases lying between them. The germline V gene has CDR1 MNHEY and CDR2 SVGEGT. The CDR3 is 16 amino acids. CDR3 region: CASSPETGYSNQPQHF. The CDR3 DNA is TGTGCCAGCAGTCCGGAGACGGGTTATAGCAATCAGCCCCAGCATTTT.

The chain combines TRBV7-9 with TRBJ1-2; 9 bases fit TRBD1. Trimming cost V 8 bases and J 4 bases; bases outside gene matches: 8. Germline CDR1 is SEHNR and CDR2 is FQNEAQ (reference sequence). The CDR3 extends over 14 amino acids. CDR3 nucleotides: TGTGCCAGCTCGTCGGGACAGGGAGGCTATGGCTACACCTTC. Translated, it gives CASSSGQGGYGYTF.